The present T cell receptor beta chain was sequenced within a study of metastatic and nonmetastatic thyroid tumors. TCRdb re-clonotyped the PCR reads through MiXCR. Altogether some 19,000 clones are present, 34% being singletons, with the ten largest covering roughly a sixth. Unmatched junction bases numbered 15, after V lost 2 bases and J lost 10 bases. CDR1 and CDR2 (germline): MNHEY, SVGAGI. This CDR3 contains 17 residues. Not a single patient had been given any form of treatment at any point before undergoing thyroid surgery. The chain combines TRBV6-5 with TRBJ2-1, with 9 bases identical to TRBD2. The TCR originated in a female donor with papillary thyroid cancer or a benign thyroid nodule (not recorded which). Some clones in this sample may be carry-over from other donors' samples. Sequenced input: tumor tissue. The CDR3 DNA is TGTGCCAGCAGTTACCCCCCTTTGCGGGAGGGCAGTGGAGAGCAGTTCTTC. Protein sequence: CASSYPPLREGSGEQFF.